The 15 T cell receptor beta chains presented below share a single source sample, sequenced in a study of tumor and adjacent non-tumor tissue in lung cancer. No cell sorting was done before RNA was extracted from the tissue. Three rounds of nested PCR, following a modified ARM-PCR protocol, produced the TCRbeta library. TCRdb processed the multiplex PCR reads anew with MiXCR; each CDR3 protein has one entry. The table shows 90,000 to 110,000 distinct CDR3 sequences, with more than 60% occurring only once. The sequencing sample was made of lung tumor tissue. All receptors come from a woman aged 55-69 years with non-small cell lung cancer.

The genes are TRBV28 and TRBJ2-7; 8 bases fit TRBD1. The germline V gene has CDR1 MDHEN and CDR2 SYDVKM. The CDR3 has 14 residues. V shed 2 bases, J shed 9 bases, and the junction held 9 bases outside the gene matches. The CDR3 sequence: CASSLIQGARGQYF. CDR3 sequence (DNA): TGTGCCAGCAGTTTAATTCAGGGGGCGAGAGGGCAGTACTTC.

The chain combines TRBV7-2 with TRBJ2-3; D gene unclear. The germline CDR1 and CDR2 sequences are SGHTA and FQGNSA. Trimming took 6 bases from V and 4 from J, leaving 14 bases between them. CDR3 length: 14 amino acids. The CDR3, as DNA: TGTGCCAGCAGTCTTATTCGCGTCCCAGATACGCAGTATTTT. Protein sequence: CASSLIRVPDTQYF.

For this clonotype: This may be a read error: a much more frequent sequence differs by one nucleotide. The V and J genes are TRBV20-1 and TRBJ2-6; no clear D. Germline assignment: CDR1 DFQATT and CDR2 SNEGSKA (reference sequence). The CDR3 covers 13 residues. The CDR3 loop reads CRARPPGANVLTF. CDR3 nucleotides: TGCAGAGCTAGGCCTCCCGGAGCCAACGTCCTGACTTTC.

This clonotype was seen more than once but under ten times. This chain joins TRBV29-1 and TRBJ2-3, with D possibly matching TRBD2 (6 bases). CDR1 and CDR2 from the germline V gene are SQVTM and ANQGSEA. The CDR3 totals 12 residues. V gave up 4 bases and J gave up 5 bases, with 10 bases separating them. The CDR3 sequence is CSVGQEGDTQYF. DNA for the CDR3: TGCAGCGTTGGGCAGGAGGGAGATACGCAGTATTTT.

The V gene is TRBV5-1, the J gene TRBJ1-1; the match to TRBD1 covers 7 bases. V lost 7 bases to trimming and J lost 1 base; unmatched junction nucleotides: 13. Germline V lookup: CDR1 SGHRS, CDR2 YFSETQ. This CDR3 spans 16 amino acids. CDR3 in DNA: TGCGCCAGCCAAAGAGGGGGCGGACAACCGAACACTGAAGCTTTCTTT. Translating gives CASQRGGGQPNTEAFF.

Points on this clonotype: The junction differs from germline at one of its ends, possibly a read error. The CDR3 loop is CASSRQGGGVANVLTF. The CDR3 DNA reads TGTGCCAGCAGTCGACAGGGAGGAGGGGTGGCCAACGTCCTAACTTTC. The chain has TRBV6-5 and TRBJ2-6; D possibly corresponds to TRBD1 (7 bases). The CDR3 has 16 amino acids. Germline V gives CDR1 MNHEY, CDR2 SVGAGI.

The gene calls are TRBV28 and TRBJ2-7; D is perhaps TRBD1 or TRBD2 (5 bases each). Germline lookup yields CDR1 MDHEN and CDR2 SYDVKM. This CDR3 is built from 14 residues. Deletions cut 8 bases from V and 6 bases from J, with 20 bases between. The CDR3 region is CASGLNIGDGEQYF. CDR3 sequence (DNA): TGTGCCAGCGGCTTAAATATAGGGGACGGCGAGCAGTACTTC.

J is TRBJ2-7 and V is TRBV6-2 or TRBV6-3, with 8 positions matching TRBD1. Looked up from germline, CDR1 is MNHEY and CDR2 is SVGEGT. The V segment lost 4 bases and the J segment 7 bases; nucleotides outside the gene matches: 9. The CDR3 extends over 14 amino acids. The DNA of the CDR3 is TGTGCCAGCAGTTCCCCAGGGGGCGACTATGAGCAGTACTTC. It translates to CASSSPGGDYEQYF.

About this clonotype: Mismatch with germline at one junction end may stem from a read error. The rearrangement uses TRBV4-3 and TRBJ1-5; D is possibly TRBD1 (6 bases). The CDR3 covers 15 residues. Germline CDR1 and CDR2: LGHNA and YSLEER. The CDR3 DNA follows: TGCGCCAGCAGCCAAGGGCCAGGGGCAGGTCAGGCCCAGCATTTT. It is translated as CASSQGPGAGQAQHF.

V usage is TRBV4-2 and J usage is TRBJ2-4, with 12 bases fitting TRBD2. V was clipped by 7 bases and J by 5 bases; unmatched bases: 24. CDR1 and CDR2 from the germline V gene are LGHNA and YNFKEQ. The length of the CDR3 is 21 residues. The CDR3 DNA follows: TGTGCCAGCAACCAGACGGGGGGGGCTAGCGGGGGGGCAGGACTCCAAAACATTCAGTACTTC. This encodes CASNQTGGASGGAGLQNIQYF.

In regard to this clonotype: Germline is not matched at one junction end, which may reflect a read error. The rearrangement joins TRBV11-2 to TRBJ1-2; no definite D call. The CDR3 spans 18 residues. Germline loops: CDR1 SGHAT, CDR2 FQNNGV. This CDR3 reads CASINLCGTAGINFGYTF. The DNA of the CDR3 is TGTGCCAGCATTAATCTATGTGGCACCGCAGGAATTAACTTTGGCTACACCTTC.

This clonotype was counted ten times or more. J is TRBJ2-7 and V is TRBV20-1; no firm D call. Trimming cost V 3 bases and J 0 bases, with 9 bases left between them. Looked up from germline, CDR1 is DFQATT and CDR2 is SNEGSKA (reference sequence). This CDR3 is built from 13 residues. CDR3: CSARFGNSYEQYF. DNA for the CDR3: TGCAGTGCTAGGTTTGGGAACTCCTACGAGCAGTACTTC.

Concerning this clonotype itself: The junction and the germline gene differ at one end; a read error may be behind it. The CDR3 DNA sequence: TGTGCCAGCAGCCGGGACATGGCAGGGGGAGAACAGTATTTC. It translates to CASSRDMAGGEQYF. The chain recombines TRBV11-2 with TRBJ2-7; TRBD1 agrees at 7 bases. CDR1 is SGHAT, CDR2 FQNNGV, per germline. This CDR3 spans 14 amino acids.

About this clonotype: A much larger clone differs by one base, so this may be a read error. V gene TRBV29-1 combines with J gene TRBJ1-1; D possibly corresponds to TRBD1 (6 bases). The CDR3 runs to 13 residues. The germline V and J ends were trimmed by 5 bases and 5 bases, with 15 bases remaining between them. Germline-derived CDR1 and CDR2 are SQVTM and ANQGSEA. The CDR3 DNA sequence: TGCAGCGTTTTAAGGGGGGGTCGGACTGAAGCTTTCTTT. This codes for CSVLRGGRTEAFF.

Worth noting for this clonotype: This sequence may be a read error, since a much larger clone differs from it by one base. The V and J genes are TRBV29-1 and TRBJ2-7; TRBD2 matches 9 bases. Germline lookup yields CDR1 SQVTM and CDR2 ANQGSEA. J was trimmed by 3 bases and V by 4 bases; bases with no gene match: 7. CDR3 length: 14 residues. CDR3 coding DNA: TGCAGCGTTGCTAGCGGGACCGATCACTACGAGCAGTACTTC. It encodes CSVASGTDHYEQYF.